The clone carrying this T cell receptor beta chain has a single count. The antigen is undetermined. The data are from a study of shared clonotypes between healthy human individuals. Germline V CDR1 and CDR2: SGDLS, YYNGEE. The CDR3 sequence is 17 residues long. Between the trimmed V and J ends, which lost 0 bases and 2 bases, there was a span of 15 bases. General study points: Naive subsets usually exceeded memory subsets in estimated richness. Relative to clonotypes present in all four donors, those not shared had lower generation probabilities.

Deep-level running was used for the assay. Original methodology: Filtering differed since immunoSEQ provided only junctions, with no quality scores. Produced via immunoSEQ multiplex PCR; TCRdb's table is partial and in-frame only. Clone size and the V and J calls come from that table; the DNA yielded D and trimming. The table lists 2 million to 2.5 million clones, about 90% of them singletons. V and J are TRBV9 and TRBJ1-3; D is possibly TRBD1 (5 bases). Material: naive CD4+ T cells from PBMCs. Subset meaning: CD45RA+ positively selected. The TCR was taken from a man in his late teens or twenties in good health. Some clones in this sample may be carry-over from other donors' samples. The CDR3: CASSVATRVTAGNTIYF. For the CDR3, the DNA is TGTGCCAGCAGCGTAGCTACTCGGGTGACAGCTGGAAACACCATATATTTT.